The T cell receptor (beta chain) under discussion was sequenced for a study of T cell changes during pregnancy in multiple sclerosis. Sequenced by immunoSEQ multiplex PCR; TCRdb stores in-frame clones only, minus some. The table records roughly 36,000 clones, 91% of them present only once. Germline CDR1 reads SGHNT; CDR2 reads YYREEE (reference sequence). Trimming shortened V by 2 bases and J by 6 bases, and 12 bases separated the two germline ends. This CDR3 spans 14 amino acids. The sequencing used CD8+ T cells from peripheral blood mononuclear cells, collected in the second trimester of pregnancy. This TCR was sampled from a female donor with multiple sclerosis, enrolled in a pregnancy study. The rearrangement uses TRBV5-4 and TRBJ1-5, with D perhaps TRBD1 (6 bases). The CDR3 nucleotides are TGTGCCAGCAGCTTACAGGGAATTTCTCAGCCCCAGCATTTT. Its protein product is CASSLQGISQPQHF. Based on the CDR3 plus reference TRBV5-4 and TRBJ1-5, the full variable domain is ETGVTQSPTHLIKTRGQQVTLRCSSQSGHNTVSWYQQALGQGPQFIFQYYREEENGRGNFPPRFSGLQFPNYSSELNVNALELDDSALYLCASSLQGISQPQHFGDGTRLSIL.